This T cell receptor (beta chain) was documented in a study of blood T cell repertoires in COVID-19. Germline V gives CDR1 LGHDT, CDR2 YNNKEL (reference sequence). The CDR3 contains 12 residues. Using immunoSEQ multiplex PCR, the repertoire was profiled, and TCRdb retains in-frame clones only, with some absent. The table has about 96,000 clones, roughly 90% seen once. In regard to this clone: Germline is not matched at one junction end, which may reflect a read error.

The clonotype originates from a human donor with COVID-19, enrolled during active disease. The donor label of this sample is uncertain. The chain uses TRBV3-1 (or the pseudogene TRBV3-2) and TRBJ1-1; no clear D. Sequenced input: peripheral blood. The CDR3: CASSQDRGTSSF. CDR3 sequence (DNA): TGTGCCAGCAGCCAAGATAGAGGAACATCCTCCTTT.